The sequence of this T cell receptor beta chain was determined in a study of blood T cell repertoires in COVID-19. In the authors' workflow: Estimates of nucleated cell counts were drawn from the amplification of reference gene primers. Sequenced by immunoSEQ multiplex PCR; TCRdb stores in-frame clones only, minus some. V and J calls and clone size follow that table, whereas D and trimming were derived from the DNA. The sample yields 200,000 to 250,000 clones, around 82% seen once. V trimming: 6 bases; J trimming: 2 bases; junction bases outside the gene matches: 9. This CDR3 spans 16 amino acids. Germline assignment: CDR1 SNHLY and CDR2 FYNNEI.

J is TRBJ2-2 and V is TRBV2, with 7 bases aligning to TRBD1. The material sequenced was peripheral blood. The clonotype was recovered from a man aged 45-65 years with active or convalescent COVID-19. CDR3 DNA sequence: TGTGCCAGCAGCGCGACAGGGTTTCGTAACACCGGGGAGCTGTTTTTT. This encodes CASSATGFRNTGELFF. The full variable domain, its missing parts supplied by reference TRBV2 and TRBJ2-2, is EPEVTQTPSHQVTQMGQEVILRCVPISNHLYFYWYRQILGQKVEFLVSFYNNEISEKSEIFDDQFSVERPDGSNFTLKIRSTKLEDSAMYFCASSATGFRNTGELFFGEGSRLTVL.